This T cell receptor (beta chain) came from a study of long-term antiretroviral therapy in people with HIV. Notes on the study in general: Repertoires with HIV possessed tighter CDR3 length spans than those of controls.

This clone was counted a few times. Its specificity is unknown. PBMC samples from each donor numbered at least one pre-ART and at least two post-ART. This CDR3 has 15 residues. CDR1 is SGHDN, CDR2 FVKESK, per germline. V lost 4 bases to trimming and J lost 5 bases; unmatched junction nucleotides: 5. A v3.0 immunoSEQ assay was performed at survey level. Data came from immunoSEQ multiplex PCR; TCRdb stores just in-frame clones and leaves some out. The table lists about 48,000 clones, 80% to 90% of them singletons. The chain recombines TRBV14 with TRBJ2-1; 10 bases map to TRBD2. The sequence was obtained from a woman aged 18-29 years with HIV. This specimen consisted of unsorted PBMCs, obtained 0.8 years after starting antiretroviral therapy. CDR3 DNA sequence: TGTGCCAGCAGCCCTTCTAGCGGGAGACACAATGAGCAGTTCTTC. The encoded protein is CASSPSSGRHNEQFF.